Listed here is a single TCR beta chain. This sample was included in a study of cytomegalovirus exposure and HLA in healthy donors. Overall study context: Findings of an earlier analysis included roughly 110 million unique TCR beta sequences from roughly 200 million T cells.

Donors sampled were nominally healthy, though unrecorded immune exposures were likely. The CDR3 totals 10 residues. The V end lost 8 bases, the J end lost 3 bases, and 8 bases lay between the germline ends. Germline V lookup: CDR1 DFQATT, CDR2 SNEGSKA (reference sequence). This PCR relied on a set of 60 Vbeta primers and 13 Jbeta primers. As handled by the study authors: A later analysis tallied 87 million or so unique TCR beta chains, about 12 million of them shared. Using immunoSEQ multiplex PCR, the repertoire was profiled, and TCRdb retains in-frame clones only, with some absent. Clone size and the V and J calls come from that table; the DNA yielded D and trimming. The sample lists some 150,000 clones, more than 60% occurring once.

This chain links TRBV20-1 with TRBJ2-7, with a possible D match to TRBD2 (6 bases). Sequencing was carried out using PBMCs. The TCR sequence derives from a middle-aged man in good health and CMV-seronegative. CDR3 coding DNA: TGCAGTCCCGGGGGCTACGAGCAGTACTTC. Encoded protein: CSPGGYEQYF.